One and the same sample provided the 4 T cell receptor beta chains below, sequenced in a study of metastatic and nonmetastatic thyroid tumors. Until they underwent thyroid surgery, no patient had received any treatment. TCRdb ran MiXCR on the PCR reads. The sample has some 27,000 clones; 20% to 25% are singletons. The material sequenced was blood. These receptors came from a male donor with papillary thyroid cancer or a benign thyroid nodule (not recorded which). Some clones in this sample may be carry-over from other donors' samples.

This clone was counted at least ten times. The V gene is TRBV20-1, the J gene TRBJ2-1; 12 bases match TRBD2. CDR3 length: 14 residues. Germline values: CDR1 DFQATT, CDR2 SNEGSKA (reference sequence). Trimming at V came to 5 bases and at J to 9 bases, leaving 8 bases not matched to a gene. CDR3 nucleotide sequence: TGCAGTGCTCCTGCTAGCGGGGGGGCAGGTGAGCAGTTCTTC. Protein sequence: CSAPASGGAGEQFF.

The chain joins TRBV28 to TRBJ2-7; 7 nucleotides match TRBD2. CDR1 and CDR2 (germline): MDHEN, SYDVKM. The CDR3 covers 14 residues. V was pared by 4 bases and J by 2 bases, with 5 bases of the junction left unmatched. CDR3 amino acids: CASSSSGPTYEQYF. The DNA for the CDR3 is TGTGCCAGCAGTTCTAGCGGCCCAACCTACGAGCAGTACTTC.

This clone was seen at least ten times. The J gene is TRBJ1-5, the V gene TRBV12-3 or TRBV12-4; the D is unclear. Between the trimmed V and J ends, which lost 1 base and 4 bases, there was a span of 17 bases. CDR3 size: 17 residues. The CDR3 DNA is TGTGCCAGCAGTTTAGATCGATTCGGGCAGATGAATCAGCCCCAGCATTTT. Translation: CASSLDRFGQMNQPQHF.

A note on this clone: A read error may produce the germline difference seen at one junction end. V usage is TRBV12-3 or TRBV12-4 and J usage is TRBJ2-1; unclear D gene. The CDR3 extends over 15 amino acids. CDR3 nucleotide sequence: TGTGCCAGCACTTGGACCCTACTCCGTAACAATGAGAAGTTCTTC. Protein product: CASTWTLLRNNEKFF.